These 7 T cell receptor beta chains originate from one sample sequenced in a study of cytomegalovirus exposure and HLA in healthy donors. The data were produced by immunoSEQ multiplex PCR, yet TCRdb's version contains in-frame clones alone and is incomplete. The sample lists under 250,000 clones, roughly three quarters occurring once. The sample taken for sequencing was PBMCs. The origin of the receptors is a woman in her 30s in good health and CMV-seronegative.

The chain is built from TRBV30 and TRBJ2-5, with D perhaps matching TRBD2 (5 bases). The CDR3 sequence is 11 residues long. The germline V gene encodes CDR1 GTSNPN and CDR2 SVGIG (reference sequence). V lost 3 bases, J lost 6 bases, and 8 bases lay in between. CDR3 amino acids: CAWSGVKTQYF. The CDR3, as DNA: TGTGCCTGGAGCGGGGTAAAGACCCAGTACTTC.

This chain links TRBV30 with TRBJ1-6, with D uncertain. The CDR3 runs to 13 residues. Trimming removed 5 bases at V and 0 bases at J, with 5 bases between. The germline CDR1 and CDR2 sequences are GTSNPN and SVGIG (reference sequence). CDR3 in amino acids: CAWESSYNSPLHF. For the CDR3, the DNA is TGTGCCTGGGAGAGCTCCTATAATTCACCCCTCCACTTT.

V and J are TRBV28 and TRBJ1-2, with D possibly TRBD1 on 6 matching bases. The CDR3 has 14 amino acids. Germline values: CDR1 MDHEN, CDR2 SYDVKM. Deletions cut 3 bases from V and 2 bases from J, with 10 bases between. The chain's CDR3 is CASSLRTVNYGYTF. DNA of the CDR3: TGTGCCAGCAGTTTGCGGACAGTCAACTATGGCTACACCTTC.

The rearrangement joins TRBV30 to TRBJ1-4; possibly TRBD1 for D (5 bases). V was clipped by 2 bases and J by 8 bases, with 12 bases between them. The CDR3 extends over 13 amino acids. Per germline, CDR1 GTSNPN and CDR2 SVGIG (reference sequence). CDR3 bases: TGTGCCTGGAGTAGACAGCCCCCCGAAAAACTGTTTTTT. It yields the protein CAWSRQPPEKLFF.

The CDR3 nucleotides read TGCGCCAGCAGCTTGGGCCCGTCGGGGGGACAGCCCCAGCATTTT. Its protein is CASSLGPSGGQPQHF. The V gene is TRBV5-1, the J gene TRBJ1-5; possible D gene TRBD1, 5 bases. CDR3 size: 15 residues. CDR1 is SGHRS, CDR2 YFSETQ, per germline. Trimming removed 0 bases from V and 7 bases from J, with 14 bases in between.

J is TRBJ2-1 and V is TRBV7-8, with 12 bases fitting TRBD2. Trimming cost V 7 bases and J 14 bases; bases outside gene matches: 15. Germline V CDR1 and CDR2: SGHVS, FQNEAQ. The CDR3 consists of 15 residues. The CDR3 loop reads CASMNTGLAGDAKFF. CDR3 DNA: TGTGCCAGCATGAATACGGGACTAGCGGGCGATGCGAAGTTCTTC.

The chain combines TRBV19 with TRBJ1-3; D may be TRBD1 (6 bases). CDR3 size: 14 residues. V gave up 6 bases and J gave up 1 base, with 10 bases separating them. Germline CDR1 reads LNHDA; CDR2 reads SQIVND (reference sequence). In DNA, the CDR3 is TGTGCCAGTAGCCACAGGGAATCTGGAAACACCATATATTTT. This codes for CASSHRESGNTIYF.